A single sample is the source of the 31 T cell receptor beta chains below, sequenced in a study of blood T cell repertoires in COVID-19. TCRdb keeps only in-frame clones here, not all; method: immunoSEQ multiplex PCR. The sample lists around 390,000 clones, about 86% seen once, with roughly 9.4% in the top ten. Material: PBMCs or T cells enriched from blood (not recorded which). Receptor source: a woman aged 50 to 60 who had recovered from COVID-19.

The CDR3 DNA reads TGTGCCAGCAGCTTAGGACCAGGCGGTGGACTTATCAATGAGCAGTTCTTC. Its translation is CASSLGPGGGLINEQFF. This chain joins TRBV7-8 and TRBJ2-1, with D possibly matching TRBD2 (5 bases). The V and J ends lost 1 base and 6 bases respectively, with 19 bases between them. Looked up from germline, CDR1 is SGHVS and CDR2 is FQNEAQ. This CDR3 is built from 17 residues.

The chain couples TRBV5-1 to TRBJ1-6; D gene unclear. V shed 5 bases and J shed 0 bases, with 9 bases lying between them. This CDR3 region has 15 residues. Germline CDR1 reads SGHRS; CDR2 reads YFSETQ. The DNA of the CDR3 is TGCGCCAGCAGGTACTCGAGCTCCTATAATTCACCCCTCCACTTT. Amino acids: CASRYSSSYNSPLHF.

The rearrangement uses TRBV5-1 and TRBJ1-1; TRBD1 might be the D (6 bases). The germline V gene has CDR1 SGHRS and CDR2 YFSETQ. The CDR3 runs to 12 residues. The V gene lost 7 bases and the J gene lost 5 bases, with 12 bases spanning the gap. In nucleotides, the CDR3 is TGCGCCAGCGCCTTAGGGGGTACTGAAGCTTTCTTT. Its protein is CASALGGTEAFF.

The chain recombines TRBV2 with TRBJ2-1; 9 bases line up with TRBD1. The V and J ends lost 6 bases and 5 bases, in that order; junction bases with no gene match: 5. Germline lookup yields CDR1 SNHLY and CDR2 FYNNEI. CDR3 size: 14 residues. The CDR3 region is CASSRDRDNNEQFF. The CDR3 DNA is TGTGCCAGCAGCCGGGACAGGGATAACAATGAGCAGTTCTTC.

The chain combines TRBV3-1 (or the pseudogene TRBV3-2) with TRBJ2-1; tentative D call: TRBD1 (6 bases). The germline V and J ends were trimmed by 5 bases and 9 bases, with 11 bases remaining between them. Germline V gene sequence: CDR1 LGHDT, CDR2 YNNKEL (reference sequence). This CDR3 comprises 12 residues. CDR3 nucleotides: TGTGCCAGCAGCAATCTAGGGGGTGAGCAGTTCTTC. Translated, it gives CASSNLGGEQFF.

The chain joins TRBV2 to TRBJ1-1, with D perhaps matching TRBD1 (5 bases). The CDR3 spans 19 residues. The V end lost 2 bases, the J end lost 0 bases, and 22 bases lay between the germline ends. Germline V gene sequence: CDR1 SNHLY, CDR2 FYNNEI. CDR3 coding DNA: TGTGCCAGCAGTGAAAGTCCGGGGGGAGCCGTGGACATGAACACTGAAGCTTTCTTT. Its protein product is CASSESPGGAVDMNTEAFF.

V usage is TRBV5-1 and J usage is TRBJ2-7; the D is unclear. Germline V gene data show CDR1 as SGHRS and CDR2 as YFSETQ. Trimming stripped 0 bases from V and 0 bases from J, with 7 bases between. The CDR3 loop spans 14 amino acids. CDR3 sequence (DNA): TGCGCCAGCAGCTTGGGCCCCAGCTCCTACGAGCAGTACTTC. Its translation: CASSLGPSSYEQYF.

This chain joins TRBV3-1 (or the pseudogene TRBV3-2) and TRBJ2-5, with D maybe TRBD1 (6 bases). The CDR3 consists of 15 residues. V lost 0 bases, J lost 4 bases, and 12 bases lay in between. Germline CDR1 is LGHDT and CDR2 is YNNKEL (reference sequence). CDR3 DNA sequence: TGTGCCAGCAGCCAAGAATTCCGGGACACAGAGACCCAGTACTTC. It yields the protein CASSQEFRDTETQYF.

This chain joins TRBV3-1 (or the pseudogene TRBV3-2) and TRBJ1-1, with unresolved D. V was shortened by 0 bases and J by 1 base, with 9 bases between the two germline ends. This CDR3 comprises 15 residues. Looked up from germline, CDR1 is LGHDT and CDR2 is YNNKEL (reference sequence). The CDR3 loop reads CASSQEGRANTEAFF. CDR3 coding DNA: TGTGCCAGCAGCCAAGAGGGCAGAGCGAACACTGAAGCTTTCTTT.

The J gene is TRBJ1-2, the V gene TRBV7-9; D perhaps matches TRBD1 (6 bases). The CDR3 is 15 residues long. CDR1 SEHNR and CDR2 FQNEAQ come from the germline V gene (reference sequence). V shed 5 bases and J shed 7 bases, with 20 bases lying between them. CDR3 amino acids: CASSTSGGQSGGYTF. The CDR3 region has the DNA TGTGCCAGCAGCACCTCGGGGGGGCAGTCAGGTGGCTACACCTTC.

The genes are TRBV28 and TRBJ1-5, with D possibly being TRBD1 (5 bases). Trimming pared 8 bases from V and 6 bases from J, leaving 11 bases between. CDR1 MDHEN and CDR2 SYDVKM come from the germline V gene. There are 12 residues in the CDR3. The CDR3 here is CASFVGLQPQHF. In nucleotides, the CDR3 is TGTGCCAGCTTTGTGGGGCTTCAGCCCCAGCATTTT.

The chain carries TRBV27 and TRBJ2-5, with D tentatively TRBD1 (6 bases). The germline CDR1 and CDR2 sequences are MNHEY and SMNVEV (reference sequence). V was clipped by 5 bases and J by 2 bases, with 12 bases between them. This CDR3 has 14 amino acids. This CDR3 reads CASSSRTVQETQYF. Here the CDR3 DNA reads TGTGCCAGCAGTAGCAGGACAGTACAAGAGACCCAGTACTTC.

The V and J genes are TRBV19 and TRBJ1-2, with 7 positions matching TRBD1. CDR3 length equals 13 residues. In germline, CDR1 is LNHDA, CDR2 SQIVND (reference sequence). Trimming cost V 5 bases and J 7 bases; bases outside gene matches: 7. CDR3 in amino acids: CASSPTGVGGYTF. CDR3 in DNA: TGTGCCAGTAGTCCAACAGGGGTCGGTGGCTACACCTTC.

This chain joins TRBV2 and TRBJ2-3; D unresolved. Trimming left V 5 bases short and J 0 bases short, with 6 bases between. Germline CDR1 is SNHLY and CDR2 is FYNNEI. The CDR3 is 13 residues long. The CDR3, as DNA: TGTGCCAGCAGTTACAGCAGCACAGATACGCAGTATTTT. As protein: CASSYSSTDTQYF. Filled out from reference TRBV2 and TRBJ2-3, the complete variable domain reads EPEVTQTPSHQVTQMGQEVILRCVPISNHLYFYWYRQILGQKVEFLVSFYNNEISEKSEIFDDQFSVERPDGSNFTLKIRSTKLEDSAMYFCASSYSSTDTQYFGPGTRLTVL.

The genes are TRBV29-1 and TRBJ1-1, with TRBD1 matching 7 bases. There are 13 residues in the CDR3. With V trimmed by 6 bases and J by 6 bases, 10 bases remained unmatched. Germline loops: CDR1 SQVTM, CDR2 ANQGSEA. CDR3 region: CSVRNRGTAEAFF. CDR3 DNA: TGCAGCGTGAGGAACAGGGGAACGGCTGAAGCTTTCTTT.

The genes are TRBV24-1 and TRBJ1-2; 10 nucleotides line up with TRBD1. V dropped 4 bases and J dropped 5; count of bases not matched to a gene: 3. Germline values: CDR1 KGHDR, CDR2 SFDVKD. The CDR3 consists of 14 residues. CDR3 DNA: TGTGCCACCAGTGAAGAGGGACAGGGGTATGGCTACACCTTC. Translating gives CATSEEGQGYGYTF.

The CDR3 bases are TGTGCCAGCAGCTCCCTCTATGGGCACCAGGGCCACGAGCAGTACTTC. Protein product: CASSSLYGHQGHEQYF. This sequence joins TRBV11-2 and TRBJ2-7; maybe TRBD1 (5 bases). This CDR3 spans 16 amino acids. Germline values: CDR1 SGHAT, CDR2 FQNNGV. The ends were cut back, 4 bases at V and 5 bases at J, with 21 bases in the middle.

This chain links TRBV7-2 with TRBJ2-3; tentative D call: TRBD1 (6 bases). The CDR3 is made up of 16 amino acids. Germline values: CDR1 SGHTA, CDR2 FQGNSA. The V gene lost 5 bases and the J gene lost 7 bases, with 22 bases spanning the gap. CDR3 loop: CASSEHGPGARNTQYF. CDR3 DNA sequence: TGTGCCAGCAGCGAACACGGGCCAGGGGCCAGAAATACGCAGTATTTT.

The V call is TRBV3-1 (or the pseudogene TRBV3-2), the J call TRBJ2-3; TRBD2 matches at 11 bases. Germline-derived CDR1 and CDR2 are LGHDT and YNNKEL (reference sequence). CDR3 size: 19 residues. The ends lost 0 bases at V and 0 bases at J; junction bases unmatched: 8. For the CDR3, the DNA is TGTGCCAGCAGCCAAGATTTCCGACTAGCGGGGTTTAGCACAGATACGCAGTATTTT. Encoded protein: CASSQDFRLAGFSTDTQYF.

This clone was picked up one time. For the CDR3, the DNA is TGTGCCAGCAGTCTCACTCCGGGACAGGGGTCCTCTAACTATGGCTACACCTTC. This encodes CASSLTPGQGSSNYGYTF. The gene calls are TRBV6-6 and TRBJ1-2, with 10 bases lining up with TRBD1. Trimming took 5 bases from V and 0 from J; bases not matched to a gene: 12. Germline-derived CDR1 and CDR2 are MNHNY and SVGAGI (reference sequence). This CDR3 is 18 amino acids long.

The CDR3: CASSESAWVLGVNQPQHF. CDR3 sequence (DNA): TGTGCCAGCAGTGAATCTGCCTGGGTGCTAGGGGTCAATCAGCCCCAGCATTTT. The chain is built from TRBV6-1 and TRBJ1-5; a weak D match, TRBD1 (5 bases). Germline CDR1 is MNHNS and CDR2 is SASEGT. Trimming removed 2 bases at V and 3 bases at J, with 20 bases between. This CDR3 comprises 18 residues.

The V and J genes are TRBV14 and TRBJ2-1, with D perhaps TRBD2 (7 bases). This CDR3 has 15 residues. V lost 4 bases and J 7 bases, leaving 17 bases between the germline ends. Germline V CDR1 and CDR2: SGHDN, FVKESK. Written as DNA, the CDR3 is TGTGCCAGCAGCCGGGGGGCCGGGGGGAAAAATGAGCAGTTCTTC. This translates into CASSRGAGGKNEQFF. Combining the CDR3 with reference TRBV14 and TRBJ2-1 gives the whole variable domain EAGVTQFPSHSVIEKGQTVTLRCDPISGHDNLYWYRRVMGKEIKFLLHFVKESKQDESGMPNNRFLAERTGGTYSTLKVQPAELEDSGVYFCASSRGAGGKNEQFFGPGTRLTVL.

V is TRBV7-9 and J is TRBJ2-3; 11 nucleotides match TRBD1. V dropped 6 bases and J dropped 6; count of bases not matched to a gene: 11. Germline CDR1 reads SEHNR; CDR2 reads FQNEAQ (reference sequence). This CDR3 region has 16 residues. DNA for the CDR3: TGTGCCAGCAGACTACAACCGGGACAGGGGGTCGATACGCAGTATTTT. Its protein product is CASRLQPGQGVDTQYF.

The CDR3 loop reads CASTPGLAGSMEQFF. The DNA of the CDR3 is TGTGCCAGCACCCCGGGACTAGCGGGGAGTATGGAGCAGTTCTTC. The chain combines TRBV9 with TRBJ2-1, with TRBD2 identical over 13 bases. With 6 bases clipped from V and 10 bases from J, the junction kept 10 bases outside the gene matches. CDR3 length equals 15 residues. Germline CDR1 and CDR2: SGDLS and YYNGEE.

The chain recombines TRBV5-1 with TRBJ2-5, with 12 bases that match TRBD1. The V and J ends lost 6 bases and 5 bases, in that order; junction bases with no gene match: 8. Germline V gene lookup returns CDR1 SGHRS and CDR2 YFSETQ. CDR3 length: 15 amino acids. The CDR3, as DNA: TGCGCCAGCATCTCCGGGACAGGGGGCCGGGAGACCCAGTACTTC. It encodes CASISGTGGRETQYF.

Notes on this clone: Other nucleotide sequences from this sample produce the same CDR3. The rearrangement links TRBV28 to TRBJ1-2; the D is unclear. Germline V gives CDR1 MDHEN, CDR2 SYDVKM. The CDR3 contains 12 residues. V lost 3 bases and J lost 5, with 7 bases in between. DNA for the CDR3: TGTGCCAGCAGTTTTCGAGGATATGGCTACACCTTC. This translates into CASSFRGYGYTF.

The CDR3 spells CASSQDRTGTEAFF. The CDR3 DNA sequence: TGCGCCAGCAGCCAAGATCGGACAGGGACTGAAGCTTTCTTT. The V and J genes are TRBV4-3 and TRBJ1-1, with 8 bases fitting TRBD1. CDR3 length: 14 residues. Trimming at V came to 0 bases and at J to 5 bases, leaving 2 bases not matched to a gene. The germline gives CDR1 LGHNA, CDR2 YSLEER.

The CDR3 DNA is TGTGCCAGTAGTATCCGTGTAGGAGTTAGCAATCAGCCCCAGCATTTT. Residues: CASSIRVGVSNQPQHF. This chain uses TRBV19 with TRBJ1-5, with no clear D. The CDR3 has 16 residues. Germline V lookup: CDR1 LNHDA, CDR2 SQIVND (reference sequence). V lost 3 bases, J lost 0 bases, and 12 bases lay in between.

The V gene is TRBV7-8, the J gene TRBJ1-2; unclear D gene. The germline V and J ends were trimmed by 1 base and 3 bases, with 9 bases remaining between them. Germline-derived CDR1 and CDR2 are SGHVS and FQNEAQ. The CDR3 has 14 residues. The CDR3 loop is CASSLEQFYYGYTF. DNA of the CDR3: TGTGCCAGCAGCTTAGAACAGTTTTACTATGGCTACACCTTC.

This chain uses TRBV24-1 with TRBJ2-1; 8 nucleotides align to TRBD1. Germline V gene data show CDR1 as KGHDR and CDR2 as SFDVKD. With 3 bases clipped from V and 14 bases from J, the junction kept 8 bases outside the gene matches. The CDR3 length is 13 residues. The CDR3 DNA reads as TGTGCCACCAGTGATAGGACCGGGACAGGAGAGTTCTTC. Its protein is CATSDRTGTGEFF.

The V gene is TRBV27, the J gene TRBJ2-1; D perhaps matches TRBD2 (7 bases). The germline V gene has CDR1 MNHEY and CDR2 SMNVEV (reference sequence). The V end was cut by 3 bases, the J end by 2 bases, with 17 bases between. CDR3 length: 17 residues. The DNA of the CDR3 is TGTGCCAGCAGTTTGTTTCCCGGGGGGCTAACCTACAATGAGCAGTTCTTC. The encoded protein is CASSLFPGGLTYNEQFF.